Below, one T cell receptor (beta chain) is given with its context. It lacks a known antigen. Base qualities are not at hand, and no much larger clone is one base apart. This sample was taken from a study of CD8+CD57+ T cells in acquired aplastic anemia (dated by TCRdb to 2016 to 2019). About the study as a whole: On average, sorted CD4+ and CD8+ cells yielded 3.2 ug of extracted DNA, with a range of roughly 0.19 to 27.4 ug. Healthy donor samples averaged roughly 10 million reads for CD4+ and about 12 million for CD8+ cells. What the study reported, not specific to this receptor: CD8+ Simpson's diversity did not differ significantly between patients and healthy controls (P=0.060). Roughly 29 CD8+ CDR3 sequences were found to be shared between patients and controls, but these sequences appeared to be highly expressed in patients and within the immunodominant clones of the patients.

Profiling of TCR beta VDJ combinations and CDR3 sequences used genomic DNA as the template. TCR repertoire sequencing was run on an Illumina HiSeq 2000. The authors' analysis ran thus. TRBV/TRBJ rearrangement plots, CDR3 size and DJ length profiles, and Simpson's diversity index were used to assess repertoires. Whichever DNA sequence was most abundant in the deep sequencing data was defined as the immunodominant clone. CDR3 amino acid sequences were screened for sharing across subjects and were compared with published repertoires and the VDJdb database. Using fastp trimming at Q25 and MiXCR clonotype assembly, TCRdb reanalyzed the public sequencing data and kept in-frame beta chains. Each CDR3 protein gets just one entry, which takes the most common genes and DNA from the rows behind it. TCRdb, rather than the study authors, made the V and J calls. Present in this sample are about 130,000 distinct CDR3 sequences, about 48% of which were seen just once. In total, the top ten clones hold about 2.5% of the sample.

The germline V gene (reference sequence) sets CDR1 to DFQATT and CDR2 to SNEGSKA. Reading from cysteine to phenylalanine, the CDR3 counts 11 amino acids. The only DNA kept is the CDR3, 33 bases in frame from the first base. At the junction V is shortened by 6 bases and J by 15 bases; bases outside the gene matches: 9. In this study, sorted CD4+ and CD8+ T cells from the blood of healthy subjects and of severe aplastic anemia patients had their TCR repertoires deep-sequenced. Ficoll-Paque density gradient centrifugation was used to isolate peripheral blood mononuclear cells. Before DNA was extracted, CD4+ and CD8+ T cells were sorted using either FACS or magnetic beads.

This chain is built from TRBV20-1 and TRBJ2-1, with 9 junctional bases fitting TRBD1. The sequenced sample was sorted CD4+, CD8+, or CD8+CD57+ T cells (not recorded which) from PBMCs. The TCR was taken from a human donor in good health, serving as a control. The DNA sequence reads TGCAGTGCGGAACGGGACAGGGTTCTGTTCTTC. This codes for CSAERDRVLFF.